The 9 T cell receptor beta chains listed next were all sequenced from one sample in a study of identifying expanded T cells in peripheral blood. Clones were sequenced by immunoSEQ multiplex PCR, and TCRdb holds only the in-frame ones, with some missing. The sample holds about 120,000 clones, more than 80% seen once. The sample comprised blood. The receptors derive from a person aged 18 to 75 in good health.

The V gene is TRBV2, the J gene TRBJ1-4; D ambiguous. CDR1 and CDR2 (germline): SNHLY, FYNNEI. Trimming took off 10 bases at V and 4 bases at J, with 13 bases between the two ends. CDR3 length: 13 residues. The CDR3 loop reads CATKERVNEKLFF. CDR3 coding DNA: TGTGCCACGAAAGAGCGGGTTAATGAAAAACTGTTTTTT.

The chain uses TRBV4-1 and TRBJ1-1; D call uncertain. Per the germline V gene, CDR1 is MGHRA and CDR2 is YSYEKL. Trimming stripped 1 base from V and 3 bases from J, with 12 bases between. The CDR3 length is 15 residues. The CDR3 DNA follows: TGCGCCAGCAGCCAAGGGGAGTGGGGTGACACTGAAGCTTTCTTT. Translation gives CASSQGEWGDTEAFF.

The V call is TRBV4-3, the J call TRBJ1-1; D remains ambiguous. CDR1 is LGHNA and CDR2 is YSLEER in the germline V gene. This CDR3 contains 13 residues. Trimming took off 1 base at V and 3 bases at J, with 6 bases between the two ends. CDR3 DNA: TGCGCCAGCAGCCAAGCTAGGCACACTGAAGCTTTCTTT. Translation: CASSQARHTEAFF.

This clone was seen once. The chain combines TRBV15 with TRBJ1-6; D not certain. V lost 8 bases and J lost 0, with 8 bases in between. CDR1 and CDR2 from the germline V gene are LNHNV and YYDKDF (reference sequence). The CDR3 extends over 14 amino acids. The CDR3 DNA reads TGTGCCACCTCGTGGGGCTCCTATAATTCACCCCTCCACTTT. Amino acid sequence: CATSWGSYNSPLHF.

The gene calls are TRBV7-2 and TRBJ2-3, with D perhaps matching TRBD1 (6 bases). CDR3 size: 15 residues. V lost 2 bases to trimming and J lost 1 base, with 10 bases between them. Germline CDR1 is SGHTA and CDR2 is FQGNSA. The CDR3 DNA reads as TGTGCCAGCAGCTTACGGTCAGGGGGCACAGATACGCAGTATTTT. Amino acids: CASSLRSGGTDTQYF. Using reference TRBV7-2 and TRBJ2-3 for the parts outside the CDR3, the full variable domain is GAGVSQSPSNKVTEKGKDVELRCDPISGHTALYWYRQSLGQGLEFLIYFQGNSAPDKSGLPSDRFSAERTGGSVSTLTIQRTQQEDSAVYLCASSLRSGGTDTQYFGPGTRLTVL.

This rearrangement joins TRBV7-9 to TRBJ2-1, with D possibly TRBD1 on 7 matching bases. The germline V gene encodes CDR1 SEHNR and CDR2 FQNEAQ (reference sequence). V lost 1 base and J 8 bases, leaving 18 bases between the germline ends. The CDR3 totals 16 residues. CDR3 sequence reads: CASSLGHTSQGDEQFF. The CDR3 DNA is TGTGCCAGCAGCTTAGGCCACACTAGCCAGGGGGATGAGCAGTTCTTC. Together with reference TRBV7-9 and TRBJ2-1, the CDR3 gives the full variable domain: DTGVSQNPRHKITKRGQNVTFRCDPISEHNRLYWYRQTLGQGPEFLTYFQNEAQLEKSRLLSDRFSAERPKGSFSTLEIQRTEQGDSAMYLCASSLGHTSQGDEQFFGPGTRLTVL.

The V call is TRBV2, the J call TRBJ2-3; 9 bases map to TRBD2. The CDR3 loop spans 16 amino acids. The trim removed 11 bases at V and 3 bases at J, leaving 15 bases unmatched. CDR1 and CDR2 (germline): SNHLY, FYNNEI. The CDR3, as DNA: TGTGCCGTCGACGGGGCTAGCGGGGAAGGTACAGATACGCAGTATTTT. Translation: CAVDGASGEGTDTQYF.

V usage is TRBV23-1 and J usage is TRBJ1-5; D not certain. TRBV23-1 belongs to the ORF category, with a function that is uncertain. This CDR3 is built from 18 residues. Trimming took 0 bases from V and 0 from J, leaving 15 bases between them. CDR3 nucleotides: TGCGCCAGCAGTCAATCGCGCGACTGTCTGTATAGCAATCAGCCCCAGCATTTT. Amino acids: CASSQSRDCLYSNQPQHF.

This clone was counted only a few times. The rearrangement uses TRBV18 and TRBJ1-2; D gene uncertain. Trimming stripped 2 bases from V and 2 bases from J, with 12 bases between. From germline, CDR1 is KGHSH and CDR2 LQKENI. The CDR3 has 15 amino acids. CDR3: CASSPMLGGNYGYTF. The CDR3 coding sequence is TGTGCCAGCTCACCAATGCTTGGCGGAAACTATGGCTACACCTTC.